This TCR beta chain was captured in a study of cytomegalovirus exposure and HLA in healthy donors. Study results and limitations: Later analysis showed most CMV-associated TCR beta chains appearing HLA-restricted. Per a later analysis, HLA-associated TCR beta chains showed more clonal expansion than other, equally common TCR beta chains.

This CDR3 is built from 12 residues. V was cut by 2 bases and J by 6 bases, with 4 bases left in between. Germline V gene lookup returns CDR1 SEHNR and CDR2 FQNEAQ (reference sequence). A note on this clone: Its specificity is not known.

Vbeta (60) and Jbeta (13) primers were used in the PCR. The method was immunoSEQ multiplex PCR; TCRdb's version includes in-frame clones alone and lacks a portion of them. This sample has roughly 150,000 clones, with approximately 81% found just once. The sequence was obtained from a man aged 25-45 years in good health and CMV-seropositive. The specimen sequenced was PBMCs. V is TRBV7-9 and J is TRBJ2-2; D remains unclear. The CDR3 sequence: CASSLYPGELFF. Here the CDR3 DNA reads TGTGCCAGCAGCTTATATCCCGGGGAGCTGTTTTTT.